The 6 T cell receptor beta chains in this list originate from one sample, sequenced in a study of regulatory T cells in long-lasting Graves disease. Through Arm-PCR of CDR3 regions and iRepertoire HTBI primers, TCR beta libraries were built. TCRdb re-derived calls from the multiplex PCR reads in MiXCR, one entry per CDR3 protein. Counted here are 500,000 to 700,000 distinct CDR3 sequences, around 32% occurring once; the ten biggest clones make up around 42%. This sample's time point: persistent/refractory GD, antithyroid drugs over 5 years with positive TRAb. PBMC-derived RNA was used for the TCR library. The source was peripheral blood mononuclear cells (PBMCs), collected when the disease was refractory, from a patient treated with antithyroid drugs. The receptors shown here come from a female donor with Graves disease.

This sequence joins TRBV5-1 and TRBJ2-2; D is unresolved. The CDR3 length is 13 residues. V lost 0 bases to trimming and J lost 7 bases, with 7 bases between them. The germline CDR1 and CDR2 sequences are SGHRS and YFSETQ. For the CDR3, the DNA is TGCGCCAGCAGCTTGGCCAGCATCGGGGAGCTGTTTTTT. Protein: CASSLASIGELFF.

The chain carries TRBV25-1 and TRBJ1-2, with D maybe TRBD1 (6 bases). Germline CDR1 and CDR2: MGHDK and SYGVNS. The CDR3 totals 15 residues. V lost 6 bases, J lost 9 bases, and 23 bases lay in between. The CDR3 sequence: CASRQSVGAKESYTF. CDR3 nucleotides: TGTGCCAGCAGGCAGAGCGTGGGGGCGAAAGAAAGCTACACCTTC.

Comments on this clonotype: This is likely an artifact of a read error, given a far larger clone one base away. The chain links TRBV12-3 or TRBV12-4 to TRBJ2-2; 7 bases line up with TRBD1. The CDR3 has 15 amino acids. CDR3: CASSPGQRQPGELLF. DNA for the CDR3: TGTGCCAGCAGTCCGGGACAGAGACAGCCCGGGGAGCTGCTTTTT.

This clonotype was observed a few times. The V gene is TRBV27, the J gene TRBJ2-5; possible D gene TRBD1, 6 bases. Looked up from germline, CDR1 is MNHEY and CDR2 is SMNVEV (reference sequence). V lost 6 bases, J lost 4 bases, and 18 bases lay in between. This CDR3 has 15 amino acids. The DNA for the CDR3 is TGTGCCAGCAGCTCATATCACAGGGTAGGAGAGACCCAGTACTTC. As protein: CASSSYHRVGETQYF.

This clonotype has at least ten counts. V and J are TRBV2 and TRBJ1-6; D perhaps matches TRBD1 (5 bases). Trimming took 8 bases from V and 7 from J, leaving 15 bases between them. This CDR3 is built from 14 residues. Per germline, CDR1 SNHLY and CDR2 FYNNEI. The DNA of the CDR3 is TGTGCCAGCCTTGACGGGGCTCGAAATTCACCCCTCCACTTT. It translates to CASLDGARNSPLHF.

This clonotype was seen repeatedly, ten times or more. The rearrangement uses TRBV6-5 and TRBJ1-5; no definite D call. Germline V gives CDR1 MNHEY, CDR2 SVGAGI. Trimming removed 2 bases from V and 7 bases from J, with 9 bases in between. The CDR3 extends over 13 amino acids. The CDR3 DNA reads TGTGCCAGCAGTTACGGAGGCACCCAGCCCCAGCATTTT. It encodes CASSYGGTQPQHF.